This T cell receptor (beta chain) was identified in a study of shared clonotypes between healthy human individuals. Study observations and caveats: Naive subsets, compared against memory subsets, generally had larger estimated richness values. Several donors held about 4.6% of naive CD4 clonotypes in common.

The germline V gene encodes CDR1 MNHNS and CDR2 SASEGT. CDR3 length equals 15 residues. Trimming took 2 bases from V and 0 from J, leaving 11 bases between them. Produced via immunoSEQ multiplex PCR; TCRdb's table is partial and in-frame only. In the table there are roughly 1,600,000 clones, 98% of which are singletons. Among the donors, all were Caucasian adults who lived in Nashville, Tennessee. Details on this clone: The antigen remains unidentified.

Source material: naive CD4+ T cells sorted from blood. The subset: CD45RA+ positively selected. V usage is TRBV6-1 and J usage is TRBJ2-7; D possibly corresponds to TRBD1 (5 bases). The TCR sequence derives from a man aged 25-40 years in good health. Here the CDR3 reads CASSESWGPSYEQYF. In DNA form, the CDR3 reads TGTGCCAGCAGTGAAAGCTGGGGCCCCTCCTACGAGCAGTACTTC.